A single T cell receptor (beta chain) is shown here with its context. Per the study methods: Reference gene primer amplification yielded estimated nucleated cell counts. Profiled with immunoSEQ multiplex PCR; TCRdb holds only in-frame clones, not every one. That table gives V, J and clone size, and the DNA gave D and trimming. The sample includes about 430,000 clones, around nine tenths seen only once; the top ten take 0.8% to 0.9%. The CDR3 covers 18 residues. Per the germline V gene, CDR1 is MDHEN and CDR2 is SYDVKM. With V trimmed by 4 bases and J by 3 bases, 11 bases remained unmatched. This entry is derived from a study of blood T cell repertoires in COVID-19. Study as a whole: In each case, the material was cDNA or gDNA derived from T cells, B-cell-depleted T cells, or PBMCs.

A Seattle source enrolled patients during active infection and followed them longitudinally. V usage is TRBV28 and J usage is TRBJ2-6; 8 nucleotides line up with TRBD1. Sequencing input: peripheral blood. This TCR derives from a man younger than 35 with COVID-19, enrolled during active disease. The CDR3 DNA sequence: TGTGCCAGCAGTTCAAGACAGGGGCCATGGCTTGGGGCCAACGTCCTGACTTTC. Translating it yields CASSSRQGPWLGANVLTF.